This T cell receptor beta chain was sequenced for a study of T cell responses to AZD1222 COVID-19 vaccine. Findings of the study overall: Compared with day 0, the breadth and depth of the Spike-specific TCR repertoire rose significantly after two doses of AZD1222. Only six people who got AZD1222 tested seropositive at baseline.

Concerning this clone: The antigen remains unidentified.

Using immunoSEQ multiplex PCR, the repertoire was profiled, and TCRdb retains in-frame clones only, with some absent. This table holds 80,000 to 95,000 clones, 88% found once. Germline assignment: CDR1 LNHDA and CDR2 SQIVND (reference sequence). The CDR3 has 15 amino acids. Deletions cut 1 base from V and 3 bases from J, with 13 bases between. The chain has TRBV19 and TRBJ2-7; no definite D call. The TCR sequence derives from an adult in good health. Material: peripheral blood, obtained on day 0 of MenACWY control vaccination. The CDR3 DNA reads TGTGCCAGTAGTATAGTCTATCGACAAGTCTACGAGCAGTACTTC. Amino acids: CASSIVYRQVYEQYF.